This T cell receptor (beta chain) was sequenced during a study of shared clonotypes between healthy human individuals. V trimming: 5 bases; J trimming: 7 bases; junction bases outside the gene matches: 8. CDR3 length: 16 residues. CDR1 SGHNT and CDR2 YENEEA come from the germline V gene. The repertoire was sequenced with immunoSEQ multiplex PCR; TCRdb's copy has only in-frame clones and lacks some. Of 470,000 or so clones listed, about 84% are singletons. The sequenced sample was PBMCs. The rearrangement joins TRBV11-3 to TRBJ2-1, with TRBD2 matching over 13 bases. This clonotype originated in a woman aged 40 to 50 in good health. Some clones in this sample may be carry-over from other donors' samples. The CDR3 nucleotides are TGTGCCAGCAGCATCTCACTAGCGGGAGGGATGAATGAGCAGTTCTTC. Translation gives CASSISLAGGMNEQFF.